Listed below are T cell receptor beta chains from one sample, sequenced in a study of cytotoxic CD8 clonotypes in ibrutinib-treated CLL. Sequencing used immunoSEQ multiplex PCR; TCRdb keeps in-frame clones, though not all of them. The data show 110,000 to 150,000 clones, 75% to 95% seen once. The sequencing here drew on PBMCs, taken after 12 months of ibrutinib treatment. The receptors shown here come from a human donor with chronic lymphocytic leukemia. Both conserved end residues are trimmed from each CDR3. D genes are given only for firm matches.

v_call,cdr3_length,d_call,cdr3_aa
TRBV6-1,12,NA,ASSEEGLLGGYT
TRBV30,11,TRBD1,AWMTGYKVEAF
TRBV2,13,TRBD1,ASSSRDSRFYEQY
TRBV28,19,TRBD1,ASSSSGPGTGGGGPNEKLF
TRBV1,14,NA,TSSQDPGASNQPQH
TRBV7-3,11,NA,ASSFQPSNGYT
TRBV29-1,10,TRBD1,SVAGGSYGYT
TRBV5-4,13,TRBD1,ASSSASGQGETQY
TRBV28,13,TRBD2,ASRDSSGSYNEQF
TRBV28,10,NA,ASSLGSEKLF
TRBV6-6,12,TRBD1,ASSKQGTGTEAF
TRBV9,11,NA,ASSVGQGQTQY